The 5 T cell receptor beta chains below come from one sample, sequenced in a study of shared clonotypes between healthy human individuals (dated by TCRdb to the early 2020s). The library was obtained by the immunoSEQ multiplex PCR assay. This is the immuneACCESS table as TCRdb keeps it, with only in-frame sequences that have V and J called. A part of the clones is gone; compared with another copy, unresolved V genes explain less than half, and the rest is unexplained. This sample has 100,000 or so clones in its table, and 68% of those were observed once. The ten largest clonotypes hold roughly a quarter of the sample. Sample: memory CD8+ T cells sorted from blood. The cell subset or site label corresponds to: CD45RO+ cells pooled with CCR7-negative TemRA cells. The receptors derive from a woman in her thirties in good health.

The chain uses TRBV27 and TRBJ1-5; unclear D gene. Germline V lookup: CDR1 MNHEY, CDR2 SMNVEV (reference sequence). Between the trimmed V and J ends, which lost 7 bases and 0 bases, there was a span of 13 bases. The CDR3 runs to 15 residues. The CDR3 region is CASKLGQHSNQPQHF. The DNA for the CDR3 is TGTGCCAGCAAATTAGGGCAACATAGCAATCAGCCCCAGCATTTT.

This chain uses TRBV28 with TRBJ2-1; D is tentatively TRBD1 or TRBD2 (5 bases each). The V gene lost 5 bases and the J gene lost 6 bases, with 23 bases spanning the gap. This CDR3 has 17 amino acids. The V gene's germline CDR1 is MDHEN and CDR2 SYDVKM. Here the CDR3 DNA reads TGTGCCAGCAGTCGGTGGGGACCGGACAAAGCCTCCAATGAGCAGTTCTTC. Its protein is CASSRWGPDKASNEQFF.

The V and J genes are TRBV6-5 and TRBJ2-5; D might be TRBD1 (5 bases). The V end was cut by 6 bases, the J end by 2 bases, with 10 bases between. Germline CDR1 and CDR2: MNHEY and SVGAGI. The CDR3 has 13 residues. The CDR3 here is CASSIQVQETQYF. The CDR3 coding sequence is TGTGCCAGCAGCATACAGGTTCAAGAGACCCAGTACTTC.

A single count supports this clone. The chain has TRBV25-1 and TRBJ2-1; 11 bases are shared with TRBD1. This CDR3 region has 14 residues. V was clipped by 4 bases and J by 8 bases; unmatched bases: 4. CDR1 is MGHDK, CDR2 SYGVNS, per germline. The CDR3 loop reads CASSGGQGADEQFF. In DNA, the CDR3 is TGTGCCAGCAGTGGAGGACAGGGGGCTGATGAGCAGTTCTTC.

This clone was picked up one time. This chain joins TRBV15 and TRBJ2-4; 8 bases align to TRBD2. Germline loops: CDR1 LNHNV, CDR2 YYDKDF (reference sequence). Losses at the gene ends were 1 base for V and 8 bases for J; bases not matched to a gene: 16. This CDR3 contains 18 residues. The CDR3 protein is CATSRVPPVAGGHDIQYF. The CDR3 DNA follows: TGTGCCACCAGCAGAGTACCTCCGGTTGCGGGGGGCCATGACATTCAGTACTTC. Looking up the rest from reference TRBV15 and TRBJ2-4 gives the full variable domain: DAMVIQNPRYQVTQFGKPVTLSCSQTLNHNVMYWYQQKSSQAPKLLFHYYDKDFNNEADTPDNFQSRRPNTSFCFLDIRSPGLGDTAMYLCATSRVPPVAGGHDIQYFGAGTRLSVL.